This entry concerns a single T cell receptor beta chain. This sample is part of a study of T cell changes during pregnancy in multiple sclerosis. Germline CDR1 is MGHDK and CDR2 is SYGVNS. Trimming left V 6 bases short and J 3 bases short, with 23 bases between. The CDR3 has 17 amino acids. TCRdb's table, derived via immunoSEQ multiplex PCR, lists solely in-frame clones and lacks some. This sample has around 80,000 clones; 92% occur once, and the top ten carry more than 1.4%. The chain has TRBV25-1 and TRBJ1-2, with a tentative D call TRBD1 (5 bases). This sequence originates from a female donor with multiple sclerosis, enrolled in a pregnancy study. Sequences were derived from peripheral blood, sampled before pregnancy. CDR3 loop: CASSPTLGAAADYGYTF. The CDR3 coding sequence is TGTGCCAGCAGCCCTACCTTAGGGGCCGCCGCCGACTATGGCTACACCTTC.